Below are 18 T cell receptor beta chains sequenced from a single sample in a study of blood T cell repertoires in COVID-19. Assay: immunoSEQ multiplex PCR; the TCRdb copy retains only in-frame clones and omits some. The table has around 130,000 clones, 80% to 85% seen once. Sequenced sample: peripheral blood. Receptors originate from a human donor in a cohort sampled during active COVID-19.

This chain uses TRBV7-9 with TRBJ1-2, with a possible D match to TRBD1 (6 bases). Looked up from germline, CDR1 is SEHNR and CDR2 is FQNEAQ (reference sequence). The ends were cut back, 9 bases at V and 5 bases at J, with 16 bases in the middle. The CDR3 runs 13 residues. The CDR3: CASRSGTTYGYTF. CDR3 DNA sequence: TGTGCCAGTCGTTCCGGGACAACGTATGGCTACACCTTC.

This clone has only a few counts. This chain links TRBV27 with TRBJ2-7; TRBD2 is a possible D gene (6 bases). Germline loops: CDR1 MNHEY, CDR2 SMNVEV (reference sequence). V dropped 6 bases and J dropped 2 bases, with 17 bases sitting between them. CDR3 length: 15 amino acids. The CDR3 DNA follows: TGTGCCAGCAGGCGATCAGGACTAAGGGCCTACGAGCAGTACTTC. Its translation: CASRRSGLRAYEQYF.

The chain recombines TRBV5-4 with TRBJ1-3; D possibly corresponds to TRBD1 (5 bases). Trimming took 0 bases from V and 4 from J, leaving 8 bases between them. CDR3 length equals 14 residues. Germline V gives CDR1 SGHNT, CDR2 YYREEE (reference sequence). CDR3 in DNA: TGTGCCAGCAGCTTGGCCGGGGGAGGAAACACCATATATTTT. Translated, it gives CASSLAGGGNTIYF.

This clone was recorded only once. V is TRBV3-1 (or the pseudogene TRBV3-2) and J is TRBJ1-2; D possibly corresponds to TRBD1 (5 bases). With 2 bases removed from V and 3 bases from J, the gap between germline ends came to 10 bases. The CDR3 loop spans 14 amino acids. CDR1 is LGHDT and CDR2 is YNNKEL in the germline V gene (reference sequence). The CDR3 protein is CASSQQGPHYGYTF. Here the CDR3 DNA reads TGTGCCAGCAGCCAACAGGGCCCACACTATGGCTACACCTTC.

The chain joins TRBV20-1 to TRBJ1-2; D unclear. Trimming left V 7 bases short and J 0 bases short, with 6 bases between. The CDR3 is made up of 11 amino acids. Germline lookup yields CDR1 DFQATT and CDR2 SNEGSKA (reference sequence). This CDR3 reads CSVRPNYGYTF. For the CDR3, the DNA is TGCAGTGTCCGTCCTAACTATGGCTACACCTTC.

This rearrangement joins TRBV18 to TRBJ2-2; 7 bases agree with TRBD1. Trimming removed 0 bases from V and 6 bases from J; junction bases left unmatched: 7. Germline lookup yields CDR1 KGHSH and CDR2 LQKENI. There are 16 residues in the CDR3. CDR3 loop: CASSPPYRGVAGELFF. For the CDR3, the DNA is TGTGCCAGCTCACCACCGTACAGGGGAGTAGCCGGGGAGCTGTTTTTT. Full variable domain (missing parts from reference TRBV18 and TRBJ2-2): NAGVMQNPRHLVRRRGQEARLRCSPMKGHSHVYWYRQLPEEGLKFMVYLQKENIIDESGMPKERFSAEFPKEGPSILRIQQVVRGDSAAYFCASSPPYRGVAGELFFGEGSRLTVL.

This clone was seen more than once but under ten times. Other DNA sequences in this specimen translate into the identical CDR3. V is TRBV2 and J is TRBJ1-5; D possibly corresponds to TRBD1 (6 bases). The V end lost 6 bases, the J end lost 0 bases, and 12 bases lay between the germline ends. The CDR3 is made up of 15 amino acids. Germline V gene data show CDR1 as SNHLY and CDR2 as FYNNEI. CDR3 sequence reads: CASRWTENSNQPQHF. In nucleotides, the CDR3 is TGTGCCAGCAGATGGACAGAAAATAGCAATCAGCCCCAGCATTTT.

This chain connects TRBV18 to TRBJ2-5; 10 nucleotides match TRBD1. This CDR3 contains 15 residues. The ends lost 0 bases at V and 5 bases at J; junction bases unmatched: 3. Per the germline V gene, CDR1 is KGHSH and CDR2 is LQKENI. CDR3 sequence reads: CASSPPATGGETQYF. The CDR3 nucleotides are TGTGCCAGCTCACCACCGGCGACAGGGGGCGAGACCCAGTACTTC.

This clone was recorded a few times. The gene calls are TRBV28 and TRBJ2-7; 7 bases are shared with TRBD1. The CDR3 is 14 amino acids. The germline gives CDR1 MDHEN, CDR2 SYDVKM. V gave up 6 bases and J gave up 5 bases; unmatched junction bases: 10. CDR3 nucleotide sequence: TGTGCCAGCAGGACCCGACAGGGTTGGGACGAGCAGTACTTC. Protein product: CASRTRQGWDEQYF.

The sample holds one count of this clone. V usage is TRBV10-3 and J usage is TRBJ1-2, with D tentatively TRBD1 (5 bases). Trimming removed 7 bases at V and 3 bases at J, with 9 bases between. Germline V gene sequence: CDR1 ENHRY, CDR2 SYGVKD. This CDR3 is 12 amino acids long. The CDR3: CAITGGDYGYTF. The CDR3 DNA is TGTGCCATCACCGGGGGGGACTATGGCTACACCTTC.

The chain has TRBV6-5 and TRBJ2-5; TRBD2 agrees at 7 bases. The CDR3 is 15 residues long. After removal of 5 bases from V and 5 bases from J, the junction contained 11 bases not matched to a gene. Germline CDR1 is MNHEY and CDR2 is SVGAGI. The CDR3 spells CASSPSERGGETQYF. CDR3 sequence (DNA): TGTGCCAGCAGTCCCTCAGAGAGGGGAGGGGAGACCCAGTACTTC.

CDR3 region: CASSGSGGREQFF. CDR3 bases: TGTGCCAGCAGTGGGAGCGGAGGCCGAGAGCAGTTCTTC. This sequence joins TRBV25-1 and TRBJ2-1; D possibly corresponds to TRBD2 (5 bases). V lost 4 bases and J 10 bases, leaving 14 bases between the germline ends. Germline V gene sequence: CDR1 MGHDK, CDR2 SYGVNS. The CDR3 sequence is 13 residues long.

The chain recombines TRBV5-5 with TRBJ2-6; tentative D call: TRBD1 (6 bases). Per germline, CDR1 SGHKS and CDR2 YYEKEE (reference sequence). CDR3 length: 17 residues. Trimming stripped 0 bases from V and 2 bases from J, with 12 bases between. CDR3 sequence: CASSLAHTGTGANVLTF. The CDR3 nucleotides read TGTGCCAGCAGCTTGGCACACACAGGGACTGGGGCCAACGTCCTGACTTTC.

This clone was observed a single time. J is TRBJ2-5 and V is TRBV25-1; 9 bases are shared with TRBD1. Germline loops: CDR1 MGHDK, CDR2 SYGVNS. This CDR3 is built from 16 residues. The trim removed 5 bases at V and 0 bases at J, leaving 7 bases unmatched. The CDR3 here is CASSSSGTGHQETQYF. The CDR3 nucleotides read TGTGCCAGCAGTTCCTCCGGGACAGGGCACCAAGAGACCCAGTACTTC.

The V gene is TRBV6-5, the J gene TRBJ1-5; 9 positions agree with TRBD1. Germline lookup yields CDR1 MNHEY and CDR2 SVGAGI. CDR3 length: 15 residues. The V segment lost 7 bases and the J segment 2 bases; nucleotides outside the gene matches: 6. The CDR3 spells CASMGGQGGNQPQHF. In DNA, the CDR3 is TGTGCCAGCATGGGGGGACAGGGAGGCAATCAGCCCCAGCATTTT.

The chain joins TRBV7-3 to TRBJ2-2, with D possibly TRBD2 on 5 matching bases. V lost 5 bases, J lost 5 bases, and 6 bases lay in between. The CDR3 is 12 residues long. Germline V lookup: CDR1 SGHTA, CDR2 FQGTGA. CDR3 protein: CASSRGTGELFF. The DNA for the CDR3 is TGTGCCAGCAGCCGGGGTACCGGGGAGCTGTTTTTT.

The chain links TRBV7-2 to TRBJ1-2; D possibly corresponds to TRBD1 (5 bases). V was shortened by 1 base and J by 13 bases, with 16 bases between the two germline ends. CDR1 SGHTA and CDR2 FQGNSA come from the germline V gene. This CDR3 region has 13 residues. The CDR3 nucleotides read TGTGCCAGCAGCTTAGGGGGGGTCCGCGCGGCCACCTTC. Protein sequence: CASSLGGVRAATF. The entire variable domain, with the rest obtained from reference TRBV7-2 and TRBJ1-2, is as follows: GAGVSQSPSNKVTEKGKDVELRCDPISGHTALYWYRQSLGQGLEFLIYFQGNSAPDKSGLPSDRFSAERTGGSVSTLTIQRTQQEDSAVYLCASSLGGVRAATFGSGTRLTVV.

The V and J genes are TRBV19 and TRBJ2-7, with 9 nucleotides matching TRBD1. The CDR3 runs 17 residues. CDR1 is LNHDA and CDR2 is SQIVND in the germline V gene (reference sequence). With V trimmed by 8 bases and J by 2 bases, 16 bases remained unmatched. CDR3 protein: CASPVLHRDRAPYEQYF. Written as DNA, the CDR3 is TGTGCCAGTCCCGTATTACACCGGGACAGGGCCCCCTACGAGCAGTACTTC.